This T cell receptor (beta chain) was documented in a study of HIV-infected children after antiretroviral therapy interruption. RNA-based 3' RACE libraries used unique molecular identifiers. TCRdb called the 3' RACE reads again in MiXCR, with one record for every CDR3 protein. The sample contains approximately 95,000 distinct CDR3 sequences, approximately 6.9% of which appear only once. Germline values: CDR1 LNHDA, CDR2 SQIVND (reference sequence). The J segment lost 9 bases and the V segment lost 3 bases, leaving 7 bases of the junction unmatched. The CDR3 is 15 amino acids. The treatment denotes: PENTA 11 planned treatment interruption arm or continuous ART arm. Notes on the study in general: Naive CD4+ CDR3 sharing between time points fell after interruption began.

Details on this clonotype: Its cognate antigen is unknown.

The chain couples TRBV19 to TRBJ2-1, with 11 bases fitting TRBD2. This specimen consisted of CD45RA+ CD4+ T cells from PBMCs, pooled from several time points, obtained from a donor given antiretroviral therapy, either interrupted or continuous. As to subset: naive CD4+ CD45RA+ CD45RO- T cells. This clonotype was sampled from a pool of human donors with HIV. The CDR3 spells CASSMLSGGAAEQFF. The CDR3 bases are TGTGCCAGTAGTATGCTTAGCGGGGGGGCCGCTGAGCAGTTCTTC.